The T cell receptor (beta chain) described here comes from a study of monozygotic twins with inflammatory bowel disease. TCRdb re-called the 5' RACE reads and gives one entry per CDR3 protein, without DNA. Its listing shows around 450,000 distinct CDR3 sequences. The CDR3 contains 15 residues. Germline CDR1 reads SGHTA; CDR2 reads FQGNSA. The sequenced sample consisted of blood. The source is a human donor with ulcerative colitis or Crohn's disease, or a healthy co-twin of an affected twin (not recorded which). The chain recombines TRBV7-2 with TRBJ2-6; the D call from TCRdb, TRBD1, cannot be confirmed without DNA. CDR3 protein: CASSLQGGGANVLTF.